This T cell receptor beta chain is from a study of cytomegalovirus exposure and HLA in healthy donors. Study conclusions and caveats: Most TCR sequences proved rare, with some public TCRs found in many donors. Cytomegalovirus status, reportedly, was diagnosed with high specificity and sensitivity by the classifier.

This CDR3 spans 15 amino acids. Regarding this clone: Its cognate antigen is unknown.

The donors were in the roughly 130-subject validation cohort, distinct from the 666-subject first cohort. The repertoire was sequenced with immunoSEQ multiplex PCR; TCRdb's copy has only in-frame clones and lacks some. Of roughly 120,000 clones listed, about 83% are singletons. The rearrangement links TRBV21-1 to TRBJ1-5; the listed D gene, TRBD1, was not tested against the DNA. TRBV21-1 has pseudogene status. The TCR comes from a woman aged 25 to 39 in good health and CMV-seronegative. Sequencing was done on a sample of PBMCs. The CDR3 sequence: CASTPTGRSNQPQHF. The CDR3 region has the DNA TGTGCCAGCACCCCGACAGGGCGTTCCAATCAGCCCCAGCATTTT.